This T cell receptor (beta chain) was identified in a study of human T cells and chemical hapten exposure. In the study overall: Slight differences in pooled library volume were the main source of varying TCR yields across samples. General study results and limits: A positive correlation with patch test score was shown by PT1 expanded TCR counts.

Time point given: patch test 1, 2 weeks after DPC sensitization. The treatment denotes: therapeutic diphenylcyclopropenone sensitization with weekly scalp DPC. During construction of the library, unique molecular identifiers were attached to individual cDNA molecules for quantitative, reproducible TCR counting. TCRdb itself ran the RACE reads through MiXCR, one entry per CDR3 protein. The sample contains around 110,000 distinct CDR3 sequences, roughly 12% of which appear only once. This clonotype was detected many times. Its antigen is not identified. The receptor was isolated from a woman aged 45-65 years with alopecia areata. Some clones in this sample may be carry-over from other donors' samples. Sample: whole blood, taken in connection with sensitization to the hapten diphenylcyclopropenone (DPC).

Written as DNA, the CDR3 is TGTGCCAGCAGCTGGAGCGGGGAGGATACGCAGTATTTT. This sequence encodes CASSWSGEDTQYF. This chain links TRBV11-2 with TRBJ2-3, with 7 bases fitting TRBD2. V was clipped by 4 bases and J by 6 bases; unmatched bases: 4. Germline CDR1 is SGHAT and CDR2 is FQNNGV. This CDR3 is 13 amino acids long.